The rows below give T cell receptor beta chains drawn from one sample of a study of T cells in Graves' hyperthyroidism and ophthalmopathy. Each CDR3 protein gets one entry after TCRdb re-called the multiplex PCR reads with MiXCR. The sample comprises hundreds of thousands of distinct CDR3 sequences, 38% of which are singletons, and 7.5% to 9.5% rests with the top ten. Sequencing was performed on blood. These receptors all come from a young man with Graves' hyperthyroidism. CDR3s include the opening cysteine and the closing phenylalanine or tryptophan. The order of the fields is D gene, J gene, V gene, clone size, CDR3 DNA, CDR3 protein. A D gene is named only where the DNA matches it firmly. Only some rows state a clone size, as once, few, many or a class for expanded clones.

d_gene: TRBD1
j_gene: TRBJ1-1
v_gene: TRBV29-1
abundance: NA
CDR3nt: TGCAGCGTTGTCGGGGGACAGGGGCGGTGGACTGAAGCTTTCTTT
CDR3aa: CSVVGGQGRWTEAFF

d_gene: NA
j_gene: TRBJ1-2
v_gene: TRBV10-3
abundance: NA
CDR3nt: TGTGCCCCCCGGAGGGGGGGCTACACCTTC
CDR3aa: CAPRRGGYTF

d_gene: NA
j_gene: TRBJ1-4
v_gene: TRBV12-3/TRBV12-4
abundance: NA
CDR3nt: TGTGCCAGCAGCCCTGACCGGGACGGCCTTAATGAAAAACTGTTTTTT
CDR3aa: CASSPDRDGLNEKLFF

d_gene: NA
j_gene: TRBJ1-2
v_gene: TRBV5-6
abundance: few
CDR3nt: TGTGCCAGCAGCTTGGGACGGCTCTATGGCTACACCTTC
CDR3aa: CASSLGRLYGYTF

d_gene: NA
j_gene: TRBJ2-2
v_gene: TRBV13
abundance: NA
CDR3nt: TGTGCCAGCAGCTTATGGTCCAGGGGATCGGACACCGGGGAGCTGTTTTTT
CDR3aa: CASSLWSRGSDTGELFF

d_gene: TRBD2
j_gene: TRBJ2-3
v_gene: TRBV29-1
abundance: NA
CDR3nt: TGCAGCGTTGTCAGGGAGGGAGATACGCAGTATTTT
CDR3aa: CSVVREGDTQYF

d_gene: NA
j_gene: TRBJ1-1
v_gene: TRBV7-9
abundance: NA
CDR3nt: TGTGCCAGCAGCCAAGTTCCGCAGTCGGGAGGATGGAACACTGAAGCTTTCTTT
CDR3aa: CASSQVPQSGGWNTEAFF

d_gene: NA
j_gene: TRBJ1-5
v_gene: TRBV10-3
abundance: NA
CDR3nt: TGTGCCATCAGTGAGGGACTTCGGAATCAGCCCCAGCATTTT
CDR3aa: CAISEGLRNQPQHF

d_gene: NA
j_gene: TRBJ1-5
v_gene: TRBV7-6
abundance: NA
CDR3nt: TGTGCCAGCAGTTCTTTGATGAATCAGCCCCAGCATTTT
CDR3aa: CASSSLMNQPQHF

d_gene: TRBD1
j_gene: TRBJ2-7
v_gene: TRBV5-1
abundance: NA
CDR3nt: TGCGCCAGCAGCTCCCGGGACAGTTTCCCCTACGAGCAGTACTTC
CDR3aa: CASSSRDSFPYEQYF

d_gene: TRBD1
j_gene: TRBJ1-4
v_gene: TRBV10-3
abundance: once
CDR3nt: TGTGCCATCAGTGAGTCGTCCGGGGGCCGTTGGGACAGGGCTGATCGGCTGTTTTTT
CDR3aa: CAISESSGGRWDRADRLFF

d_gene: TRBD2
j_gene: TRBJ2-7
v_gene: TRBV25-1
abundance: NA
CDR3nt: TGTGCCAGCACGGGACTAGCCGGCCACGAGCAGTACTTC
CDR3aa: CASTGLAGHEQYF

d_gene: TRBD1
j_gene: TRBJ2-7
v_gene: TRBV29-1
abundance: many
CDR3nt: TGCAGCGCCCGAGACAGGGGTATGAGCGAGCAGTACTTC
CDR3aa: CSARDRGMSEQYF

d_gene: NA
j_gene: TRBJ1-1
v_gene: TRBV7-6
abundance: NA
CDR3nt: TGTGCCAGCAGCGACCGGGCAGGGACGGGCACTGAAGCTTTCTTT
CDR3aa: CASSDRAGTGTEAFF

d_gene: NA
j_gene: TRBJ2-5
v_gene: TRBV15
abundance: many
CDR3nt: TGTGCCACCAGCAGAGAGGGGGGAGACCAAGAGACCCAGTACTTC
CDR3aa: CATSREGGDQETQYF

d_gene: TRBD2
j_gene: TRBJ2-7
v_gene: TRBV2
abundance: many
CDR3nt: TGTGCCAGCAGTGAAACAGCGGGAGTTAGTTACGAGCAGTACTTC
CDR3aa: CASSETAGVSYEQYF

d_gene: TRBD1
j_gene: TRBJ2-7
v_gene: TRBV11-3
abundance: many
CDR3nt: TGTGCCAGCAGCTTAGTGGGACAGGGGGAGAGCGAGCAGTACTTC
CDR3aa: CASSLVGQGESEQYF

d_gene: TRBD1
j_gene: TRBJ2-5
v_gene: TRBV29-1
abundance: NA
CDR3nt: TGCAGCGTACCGGGACAGGGGGGGGGAGAGACCCAGTACTTC
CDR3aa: CSVPGQGGGETQYF

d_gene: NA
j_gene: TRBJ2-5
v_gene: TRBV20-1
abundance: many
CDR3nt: TGCAGTGCTATCCTACCGGGCGGGACTGTACGGGAGACCCAGTACTTC
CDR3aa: CSAILPGGTVRETQYF

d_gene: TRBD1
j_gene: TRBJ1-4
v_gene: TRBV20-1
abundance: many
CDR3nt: TGCAGTGCGCTAGGACCGGGACAGAGTAATGAAAAACTGTTTTTT
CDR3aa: CSALGPGQSNEKLFF

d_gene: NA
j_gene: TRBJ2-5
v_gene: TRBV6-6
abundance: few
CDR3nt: TGTGCCAGTTTCTTGACTTGGTTCGGAGAGACCCAGTACTTC
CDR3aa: CASFLTWFGETQYF

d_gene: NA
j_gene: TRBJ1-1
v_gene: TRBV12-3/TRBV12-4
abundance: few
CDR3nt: TGTGCCAGCAGTCCCAGGGTCTTGCGAACGACTGAAGCTTTCTTT
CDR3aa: CASSPRVLRTTEAFF

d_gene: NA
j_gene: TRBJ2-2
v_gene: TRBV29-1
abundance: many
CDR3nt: TGCAGCGTTGCGGTTACGAACACCGGGGAGCTGTTTTTT
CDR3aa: CSVAVTNTGELFF

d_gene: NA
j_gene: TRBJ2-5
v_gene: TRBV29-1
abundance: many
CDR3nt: TGCAGCGTTGCCGTGGTTGGGGGGATCCAAGAGACCCAGTACTTC
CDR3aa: CSVAVVGGIQETQYF

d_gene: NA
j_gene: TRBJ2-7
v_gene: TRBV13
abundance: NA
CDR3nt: TGTGCCAGCAAGAGGAGGGGAACCCACGAGCAGTACTTC
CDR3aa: CASKRRGTHEQYF

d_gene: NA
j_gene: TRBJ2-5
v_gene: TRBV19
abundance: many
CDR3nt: TGTGCCAGTAGTATTTGGGCAGGGGAAGAGACCCAGTACTTC
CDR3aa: CASSIWAGEETQYF

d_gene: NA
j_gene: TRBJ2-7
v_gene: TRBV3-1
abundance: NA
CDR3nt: TGTGCCAGCAGCCCCTCCACGTTGGGTTACGAGCAGTACTTC
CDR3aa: CASSPSTLGYEQYF

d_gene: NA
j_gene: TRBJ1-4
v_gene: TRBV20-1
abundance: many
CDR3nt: TGCAGTGCCCTTCATGAAAAACTGTTTTTT
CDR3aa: CSALHEKLFF

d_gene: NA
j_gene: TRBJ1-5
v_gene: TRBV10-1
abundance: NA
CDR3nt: TGCGCCAGCAGTGAAACGGGGCAGCTTAGCAATCAGTCCCAGCATTTT
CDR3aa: CASSETGQLSNQSQHF

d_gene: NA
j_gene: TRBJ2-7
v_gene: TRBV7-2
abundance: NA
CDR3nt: TGTGCCAGCAGCCCCGACTCGAGGCAGCGGACCCACGAGCAGTACTTC
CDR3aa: CASSPDSRQRTHEQYF

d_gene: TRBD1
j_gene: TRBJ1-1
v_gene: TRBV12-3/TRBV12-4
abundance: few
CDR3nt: TGTGCCAGCAGTCAAGGACAGGTCACTGAAGCTTTCTTT
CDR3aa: CASSQGQVTEAFF

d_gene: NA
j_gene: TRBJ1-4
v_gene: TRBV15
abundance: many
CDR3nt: TGTGCCACCAGCAGAGAGGGAACCGAAAATGAAAAACTGTTTTTT
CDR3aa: CATSREGTENEKLFF

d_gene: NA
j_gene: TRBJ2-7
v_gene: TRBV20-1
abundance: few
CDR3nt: TGCAGTGCTAGAGCTTCGGCGGGGGCTGGCGAGCAGTACTTC
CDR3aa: CSARASAGAGEQYF

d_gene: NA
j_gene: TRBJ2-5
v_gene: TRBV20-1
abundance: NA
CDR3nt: TGCAGTGCTAGAGGAAATCTACCCTCCCAAGAGACCCAGTACTTC
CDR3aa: CSARGNLPSQETQYF

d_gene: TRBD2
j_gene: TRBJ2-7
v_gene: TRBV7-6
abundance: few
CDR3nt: TGTGCCAGCAGCTTAGGTACTAGCGGGAACGAGCAGTACTTC
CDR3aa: CASSLGTSGNEQYF

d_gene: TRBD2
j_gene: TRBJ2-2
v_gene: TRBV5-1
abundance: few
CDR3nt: TGCGCCAGCATGGTTAGCGGGGTAAACACCGGGGAGCTGTTTTTT
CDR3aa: CASMVSGVNTGELFF

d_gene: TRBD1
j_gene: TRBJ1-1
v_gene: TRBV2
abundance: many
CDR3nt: TGTGCCAGCAGGGAGGGACAGGGTGGTGAAGCTTTCTTT
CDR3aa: CASREGQGGEAFF

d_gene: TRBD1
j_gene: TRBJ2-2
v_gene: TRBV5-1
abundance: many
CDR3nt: TGCGCCAGCAGTCCTATCGGGACAGGGCCCGGGGAGCTGTTTTTT
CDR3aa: CASSPIGTGPGELFF

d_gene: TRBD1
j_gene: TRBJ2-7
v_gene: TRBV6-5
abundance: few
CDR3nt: TGTGCCAACACTACAGGGGGCTACGAGCAGTACTTC
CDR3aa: CANTTGGYEQYF

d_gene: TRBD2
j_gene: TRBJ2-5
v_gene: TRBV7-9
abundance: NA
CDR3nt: TGTGCCAGCAGCCCCCTAAATGTAGCGGGAGCCAGGGAGACCCAGTACTTC
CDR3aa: CASSPLNVAGARETQYF

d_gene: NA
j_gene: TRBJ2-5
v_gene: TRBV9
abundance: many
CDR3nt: TGTGCCAGCAGCTTCACAGGGGGGGGAGAGACCCAGTACTTC
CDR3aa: CASSFTGGGETQYF

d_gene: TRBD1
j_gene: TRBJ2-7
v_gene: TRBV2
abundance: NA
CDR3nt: TGTGCCAGCAGTGAGATCCGGGGACAGGGCTCTACGACCAAGTACTTC
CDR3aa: CASSEIRGQGSTTKYF

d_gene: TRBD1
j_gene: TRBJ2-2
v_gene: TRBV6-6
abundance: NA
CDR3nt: TGTGCCAGCAGTTACGGGACAGCCGGGGAGCTGTTTTTT
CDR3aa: CASSYGTAGELFF

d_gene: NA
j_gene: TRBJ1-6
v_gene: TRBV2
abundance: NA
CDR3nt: TGTGCCAGCCAGGTCAGTTCGAGTTCACCCCTCCACTTT
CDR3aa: CASQVSSSSPLHF

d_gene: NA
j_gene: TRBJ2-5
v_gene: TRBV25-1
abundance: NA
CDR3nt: TGTGCCAGCTCACAGCTTCAGGGACGAGAGACCCAGTACTTC
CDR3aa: CASSQLQGRETQYF

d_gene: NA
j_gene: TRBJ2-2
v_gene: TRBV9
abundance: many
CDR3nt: TGTGCCAGCAGCTCCGATACCGGGGAGCTGTTTTTT
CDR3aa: CASSSDTGELFF

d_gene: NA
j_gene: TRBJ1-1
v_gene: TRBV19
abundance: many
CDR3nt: TGTGCCAGTAGAACCCGGGGTGAAGCTTTCTTT
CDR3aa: CASRTRGEAFF

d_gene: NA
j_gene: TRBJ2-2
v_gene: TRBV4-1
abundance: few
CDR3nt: TGCGCCAGCAGCCTCAACATAGACGGCACCGGGGAGCTGTTTTTT
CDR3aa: CASSLNIDGTGELFF

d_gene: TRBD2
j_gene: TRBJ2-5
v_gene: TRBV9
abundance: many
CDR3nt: TGTGCCAGCAGCGGGAGCGGGAGCGGGGTAGCCCAAGAGACCCAGTACTTC
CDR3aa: CASSGSGSGVAQETQYF

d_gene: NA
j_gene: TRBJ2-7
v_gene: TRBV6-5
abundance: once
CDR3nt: TGTGCCAGCAGTTGGCAATCTTTCTACGAGCAGTACTTC
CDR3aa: CASSWQSFYEQYF

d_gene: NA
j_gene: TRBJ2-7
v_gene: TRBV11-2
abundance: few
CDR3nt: TGTGCCAGCAGCACGGGACCGTACAGCTCCTACGAGCAGTACTTC
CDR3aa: CASSTGPYSSYEQYF

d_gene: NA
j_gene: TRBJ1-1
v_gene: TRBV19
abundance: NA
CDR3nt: TGTGCCAGCAGCCCCATGCCGGGCAGGGACGACACTGAAGCTTTCTTT
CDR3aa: CASSPMPGRDDTEAFF

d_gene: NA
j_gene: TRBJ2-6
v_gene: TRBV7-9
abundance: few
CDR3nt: TGTGCCAGCAGCTCGCTAGTTTCTGGGGCCAACGTCCTGACTTTC
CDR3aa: CASSSLVSGANVLTF